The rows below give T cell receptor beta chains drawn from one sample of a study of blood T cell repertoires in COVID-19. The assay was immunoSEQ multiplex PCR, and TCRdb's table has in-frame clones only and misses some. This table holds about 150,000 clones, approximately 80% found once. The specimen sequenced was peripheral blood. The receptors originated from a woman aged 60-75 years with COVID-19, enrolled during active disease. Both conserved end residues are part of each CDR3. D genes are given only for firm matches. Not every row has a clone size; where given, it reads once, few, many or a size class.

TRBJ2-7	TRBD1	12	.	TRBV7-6	TGTGCCAGCAGCTTCACAGGGGTCGAGCAGTACTTC	CASSFTGVEQYF
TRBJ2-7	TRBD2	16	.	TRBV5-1	TGCGCCAGCAGTCTCCGGGGTAGCGGGAGCTCCTACGAGCAGTACTTC	CASSLRGSGSSYEQYF
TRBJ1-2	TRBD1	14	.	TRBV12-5	TGTGCTAGTGGTAACGGGACAGCTCATTATGGCTACACCTTC	CASGNGTAHYGYTF
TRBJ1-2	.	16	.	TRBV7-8	TGTGCCAGCAGCCTAAACGCCGACAGCTTTAACTATGGCTACACCTTC	CASSLNADSFNYGYTF
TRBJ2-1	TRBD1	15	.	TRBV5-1	TGCGCCAGCAGCTTACGACAGGGGAGTGGCAATGAGCAGTTCTTC	CASSLRQGSGNEQFF
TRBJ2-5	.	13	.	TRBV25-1	TGTGCCAGCACCAAAAACAGGGAGGAGACCCAGTACTTC	CASTKNREETQYF
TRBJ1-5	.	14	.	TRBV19	TGTGCCAGTAGTATTCGGGGAACGAGCCAGCCCCAGCATTTT	CASSIRGTSQPQHF
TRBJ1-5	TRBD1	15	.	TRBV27	TGTGCCAGCAGTTCCCCGTCACAGGGGGATCAGCCCCAGCATTTT	CASSSPSQGDQPQHF
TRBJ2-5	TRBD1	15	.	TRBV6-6	TGTGCCAGCAGTTACGGGACAGCCAGAGAAGAGACCCAGTACTTC	CASSYGTAREETQYF
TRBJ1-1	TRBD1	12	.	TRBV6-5	TGTGCCAGCAGTTTCAGCAGGGGGCGGGCTTTCTTT	CASSFSRGRAFF
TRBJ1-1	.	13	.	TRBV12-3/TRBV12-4	TGTGCCGGGGCGCGGCAGGAGAACACTGAAGCTTTCTTT	CAGARQENTEAFF
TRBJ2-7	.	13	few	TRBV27	TGTGCCAGCAGTTTATATGACACGGGGGAGCAGTACTTC	CASSLYDTGEQYF
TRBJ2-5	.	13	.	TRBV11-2	TGTGCCAGCAGCTCCTGGGCGCTAGAGACCCAGTACTTC	CASSSWALETQYF
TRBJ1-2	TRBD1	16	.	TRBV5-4	TGTGCCAGCAGCTTGGGGTCGGGACAGGGAGATTTTGGCTACACCTTC	CASSLGSGQGDFGYTF
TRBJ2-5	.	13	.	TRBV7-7	TGTGCCAGCAGCCAAACAGGGAAAGAGACCCAGTACTTC	CASSQTGKETQYF
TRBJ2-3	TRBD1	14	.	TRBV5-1	TGCGCCAGCAGCCACGACAGGGAAGGAGATACGCAGTATTTT	CASSHDREGDTQYF
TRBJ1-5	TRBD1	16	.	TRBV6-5	TGTGCCAGCAGTTACTCACAGGGGGTGATTAATCAGCCCCAGCATTTT	CASSYSQGVINQPQHF
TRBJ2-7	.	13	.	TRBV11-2	TGTGCCAGCAGCCCCCCCCGCTCCTACGAGCAGTACTTC	CASSPPRSYEQYF
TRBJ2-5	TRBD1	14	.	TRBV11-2	TGTGCCAGCAGCACGGACAGGGCCGCCAGGACCCAGTACTTC	CASSTDRAARTQYF
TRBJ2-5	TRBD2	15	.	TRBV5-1	TGCGCCAGCAGCTTGTCTGTCGGGGGGGTGGAGACCCAGTACTTC	CASSLSVGGVETQYF
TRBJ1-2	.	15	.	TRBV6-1	TGTGCCAGCAGTGAGCTGAAACCTAGGAACTATGGCTACACCTTC	CASSELKPRNYGYTF
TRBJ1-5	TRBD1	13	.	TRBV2	TGTGCCAGCAATGACAGGGTCAATCAGCCCCAGCATTTT	CASNDRVNQPQHF
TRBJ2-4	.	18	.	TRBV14	TGTGCCAGCAGCCAAGATAAGGCCGGGACAAAGGCCAAAAACATTCAGTACTTC	CASSQDKAGTKAKNIQYF
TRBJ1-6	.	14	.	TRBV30	TGTGCCTGGGGTGACAGCTCCTATAATTCACCCCTCCACTTT	CAWGDSSYNSPLHF
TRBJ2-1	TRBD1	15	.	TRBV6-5	TGTGCCAGCGAGGATGACAGGGTTCCCTACAATGAGCAGTTCTTC	CASEDDRVPYNEQFF
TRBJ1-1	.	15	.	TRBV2	TGTGCCAGCAGTGTAGGAGACAGGTCCGAGGGTGAAGCTTTCTTT	CASSVGDRSEGEAFF
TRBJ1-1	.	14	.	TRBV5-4	TGTGCCAGCAGTGGACAGCGATTGAACACTGAAGCTTTCTTT	CASSGQRLNTEAFF
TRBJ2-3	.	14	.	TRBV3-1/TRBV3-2	TGTGCCAGCAGCCAGGCAGGGGTAACAGATACGCAGTATTTT	CASSQAGVTDTQYF
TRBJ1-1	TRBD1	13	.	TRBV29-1	TGCAGCGCCCGGACAGGGATCGTCACTGAAGCTTTCTTT	CSARTGIVTEAFF
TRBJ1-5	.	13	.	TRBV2	TGTGCCAGCAGTGGACAGACAAATCAGCCCCAGCATTTT	CASSGQTNQPQHF
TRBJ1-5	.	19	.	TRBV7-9	TGTGCCAGCAGCTTAGGGTCCGGGACAACTTTTGCGAGCAATCAGCCCCAGCATTTT	CASSLGSGTTFASNQPQHF
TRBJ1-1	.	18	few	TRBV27	TGTGCCAGCAGTTTGGCGCGCCCTTCAGGGGCCGGGAACACTGAAGCTTTCTTT	CASSLARPSGAGNTEAFF
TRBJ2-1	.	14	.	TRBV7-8	TGTGCCAGCAGCGGGAGAGACTTCTACAATGAGCAGTTCTTC	CASSGRDFYNEQFF
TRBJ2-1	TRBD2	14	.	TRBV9	TGTGCCAGCAGCGGGGGGACTAGCGGGAATGAGCAGTTCTTC	CASSGGTSGNEQFF
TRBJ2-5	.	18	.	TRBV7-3	TGTGCCAGCAGCCCAGCGGGGAAACAGGGTTTTGCTGAAGAGACCCAGTACTTC	CASSPAGKQGFAEETQYF
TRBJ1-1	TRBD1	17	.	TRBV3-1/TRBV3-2	TGTGCCAGCAGCCCCGGGACAGGGGGGAGCATGAACACTGAAGCTTTCTTT	CASSPGTGGSMNTEAFF
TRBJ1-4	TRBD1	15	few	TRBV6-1	TGTGCCAGCAGTGAAGATGCGACAGGGTGGGAAAAACTGTTTTTT	CASSEDATGWEKLFF